This is a list of T cell receptor beta chains from one sample in a study of glioma-infiltrating T cells. One entry per CDR3 protein, called by TCRdb with MiXCR from the multiplex PCR reads. The table has 10,000 to 15,000 distinct CDR3 sequences, around 27% seen once; the top ten hold 35% to 50%. Source material: glioma tissue, nonneoplastic brain tissue, or PBMCs (not recorded which). These receptors all stem from a human donor with low-grade glioma or glioblastoma, undergoing nonglioma brain surgery, or in good health (not recorded which). Both conserved end residues are part of each CDR3. A D gene is named only where the DNA matches it firmly. Size is stated for part of the rows, as once, few or many counts, or as a class when the clone is expanded.

>TRBV6-4|TRBJ1-1|.|many
TGTGCCAGCAGGAAGGAAGGGACTAACACTGAAGCTTTCTTT
CASRKEGTNTEAFF
>TRBV19|TRBJ2-1|.|few
TGTGCCAGTAGTAAAAAGCCTCCCTACAATGAGCAGTTCTTC
CASSKKPPYNEQFF
>TRBV7-2|TRBJ2-2|.|few
TGTGCCAGCAGCTTAACGGCCGGGGAGCTGTTTTTT
CASSLTAGELFF
>TRBV24-1|TRBJ2-3|.|.
TGTGCCACCAGTGACCTATACAGGGACGACACAGATACGCAGTATTTT
CATSDLYRDDTDTQYF
>TRBV4-1|TRBJ1-5|TRBD1|.
TGCGCCAGCAGCCGAACCGGGACAGGGCATGGGGTGGGGCAGCCCCAGCATTTT
CASSRTGTGHGVGQPQHF
>TRBV28|TRBJ1-3|TRBD1|many
TGTGCCAGCAGCGCCTGGACAGGGGGTTCTGGAAACACCATATATTTT
CASSAWTGGSGNTIYF
>TRBV20-1|TRBJ2-7|TRBD2|many
TGCAGTGCTAGAGATATGACTAGCGGGACTTACGAGCAGTACTTC
CSARDMTSGTYEQYF
>TRBV2|TRBJ2-3|.|medium-sized
TGTGCCAGCAGTGAAGCGCTGGGGAGGACAGATACGCAGTATTTT
CASSEALGRTDTQYF
>TRBV20-1|TRBJ2-1|TRBD1|many
TGCAGTGCTAGAAAGCCCGGGACAGGGGACAATGAGCAGTTCTTC
CSARKPGTGDNEQFF
>TRBV11-2|TRBJ2-5|.|.
TGTGCCAGCCGGGGTCTCCAAGAGACCAAGTACTTC
CASRGLQETKYF
>TRBV20-1|TRBJ2-7|TRBD1|few
TGCAGTGCTAGAGCCCTTCTAATTGGACAGGGCGACTACGAGCAGTACTTC
CSARALLIGQGDYEQYF
>TRBV20-1|TRBJ2-3|.|few
TGCAGTGCTCCGCGCGCGCGGGGGGACAGGGGCACAGATACGCAGTATTTT
CSAPRARGDRGTDTQYF
>TRBV19|TRBJ2-1|.|few
TGTGCCAGTAGTATCGTCACAGTGCACGGCAATGAGCAGTTCTTC
CASSIVTVHGNEQFF
>TRBV29-1|TRBJ2-7|.|.
TGCAGCGTTGAGCTCGGGGCGCTCCTTAACGAGCAGTACTTC
CSVELGALLNEQYF
>TRBV20-1|TRBJ1-5|.|many
TGCAGTGCTAGACCCACGGCGTCCAATCAGCCCCAGCATTTT
CSARPTASNQPQHF
>TRBV6-1|TRBJ1-2|.|many
TGTGCCAGCAGTGAACGGGCGGGCGCTAACTATGGCTACACCTTC
CASSERAGANYGYTF